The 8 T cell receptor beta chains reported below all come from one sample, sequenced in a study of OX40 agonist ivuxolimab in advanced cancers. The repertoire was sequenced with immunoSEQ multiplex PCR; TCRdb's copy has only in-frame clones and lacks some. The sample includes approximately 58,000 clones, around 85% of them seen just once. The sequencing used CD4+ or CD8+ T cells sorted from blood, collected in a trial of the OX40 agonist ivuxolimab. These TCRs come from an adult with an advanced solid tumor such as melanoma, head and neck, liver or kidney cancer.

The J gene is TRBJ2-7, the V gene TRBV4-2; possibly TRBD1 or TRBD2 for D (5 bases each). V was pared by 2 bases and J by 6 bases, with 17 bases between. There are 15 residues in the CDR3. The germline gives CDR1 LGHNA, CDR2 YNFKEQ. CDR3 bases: TGTGCCAGCAGCCAACAGGGACCAGTCTCTGGCGAGCAGTACTTC. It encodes CASSQQGPVSGEQYF.

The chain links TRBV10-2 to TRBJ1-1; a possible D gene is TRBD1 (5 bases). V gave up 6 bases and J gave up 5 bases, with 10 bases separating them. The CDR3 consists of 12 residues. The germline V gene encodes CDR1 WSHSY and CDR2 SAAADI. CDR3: CASRVGQTEAFF. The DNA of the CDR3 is TGCGCCAGCAGGGTGGGGCAGACTGAAGCTTTCTTT.

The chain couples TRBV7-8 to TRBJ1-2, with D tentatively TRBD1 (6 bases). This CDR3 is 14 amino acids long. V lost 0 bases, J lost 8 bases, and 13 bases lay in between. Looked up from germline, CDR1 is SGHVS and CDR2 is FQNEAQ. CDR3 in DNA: TGTGCCAGCAGCTTAGCTGGGGGGGCTCCAGGCTACACCTTC. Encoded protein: CASSLAGGAPGYTF.

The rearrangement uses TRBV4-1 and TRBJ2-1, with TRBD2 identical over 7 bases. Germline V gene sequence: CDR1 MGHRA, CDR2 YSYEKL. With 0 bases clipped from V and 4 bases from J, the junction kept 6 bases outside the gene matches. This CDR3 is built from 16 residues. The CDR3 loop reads CASSQDASGNYNEQFF. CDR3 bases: TGCGCCAGCAGCCAAGATGCGAGCGGGAATTACAATGAGCAGTTCTTC.

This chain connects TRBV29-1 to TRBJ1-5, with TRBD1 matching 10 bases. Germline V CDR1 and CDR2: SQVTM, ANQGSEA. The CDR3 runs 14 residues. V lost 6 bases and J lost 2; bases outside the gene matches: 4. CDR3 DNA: TGCAGCGTGGGGACAGGGGAGGGCAATCAGCCCCAGCATTTT. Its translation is CSVGTGEGNQPQHF.

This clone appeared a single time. The CDR3 coding sequence is TGTGCCAGCAGTTTGGGCGGGTCCTATGGCTACACCTTC. It specifies CASSLGGSYGYTF. This rearrangement joins TRBV28 to TRBJ1-2; unclear D gene. V was shortened by 3 bases and J by 4 bases, with 9 bases between the two germline ends. There are 13 residues in the CDR3. Germline V lookup: CDR1 MDHEN, CDR2 SYDVKM.

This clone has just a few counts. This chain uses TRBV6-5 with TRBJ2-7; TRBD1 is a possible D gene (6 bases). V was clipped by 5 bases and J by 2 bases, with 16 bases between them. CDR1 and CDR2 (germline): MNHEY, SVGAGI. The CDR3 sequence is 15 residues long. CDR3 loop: CASSAGDMKAYEQYF. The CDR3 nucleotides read TGTGCCAGCAGTGCAGGGGATATGAAAGCCTACGAGCAGTACTTC.

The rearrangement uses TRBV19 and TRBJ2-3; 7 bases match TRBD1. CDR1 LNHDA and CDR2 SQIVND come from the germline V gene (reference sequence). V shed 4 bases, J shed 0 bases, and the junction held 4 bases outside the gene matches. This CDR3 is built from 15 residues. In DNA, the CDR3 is TGTGCCAGTAGTAAACAGGGGCCTAGCACAGATACGCAGTATTTT. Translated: CASSKQGPSTDTQYF.